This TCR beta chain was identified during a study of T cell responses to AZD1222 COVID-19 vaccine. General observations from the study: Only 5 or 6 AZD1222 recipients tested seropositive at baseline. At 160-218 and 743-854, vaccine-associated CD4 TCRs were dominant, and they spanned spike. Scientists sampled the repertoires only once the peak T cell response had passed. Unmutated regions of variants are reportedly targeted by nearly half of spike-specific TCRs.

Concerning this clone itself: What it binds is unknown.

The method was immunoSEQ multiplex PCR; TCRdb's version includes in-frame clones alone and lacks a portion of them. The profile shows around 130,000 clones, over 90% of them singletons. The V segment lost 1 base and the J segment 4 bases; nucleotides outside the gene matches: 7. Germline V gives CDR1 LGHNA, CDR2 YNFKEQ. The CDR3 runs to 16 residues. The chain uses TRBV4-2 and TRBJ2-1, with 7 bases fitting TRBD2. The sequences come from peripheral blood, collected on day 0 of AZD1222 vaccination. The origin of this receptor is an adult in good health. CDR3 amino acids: CASSQGFSGVYNEQFF. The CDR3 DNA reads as TGTGCCAGCAGCCAAGGGTTCAGCGGGGTGTACAATGAGCAGTTCTTC.